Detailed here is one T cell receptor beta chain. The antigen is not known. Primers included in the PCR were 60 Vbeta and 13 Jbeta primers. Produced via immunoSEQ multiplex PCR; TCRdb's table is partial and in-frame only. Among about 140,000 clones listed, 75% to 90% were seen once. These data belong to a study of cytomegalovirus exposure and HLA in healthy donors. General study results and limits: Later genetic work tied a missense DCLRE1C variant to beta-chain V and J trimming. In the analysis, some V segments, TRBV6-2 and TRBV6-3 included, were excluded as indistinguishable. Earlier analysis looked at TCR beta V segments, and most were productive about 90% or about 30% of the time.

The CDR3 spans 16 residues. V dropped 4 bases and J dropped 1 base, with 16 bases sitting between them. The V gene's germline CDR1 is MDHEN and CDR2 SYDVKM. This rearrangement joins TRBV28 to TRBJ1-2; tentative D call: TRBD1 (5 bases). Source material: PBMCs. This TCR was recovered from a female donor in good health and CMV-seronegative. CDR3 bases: TGTGCCAGCAGTTCCCCAAGCAGGGCCAGTAACTATGGCTACACCTTC. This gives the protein CASSSPSRASNYGYTF.